Shown below are 16 T cell receptor beta chains from a single sample sequenced in a study of blood T cell repertoires in COVID-19. Some clones are missing from TCRdb's copy, which holds only in-frame ones; the method was immunoSEQ multiplex PCR. The sample shows some 150,000 clones, around 87% of them seen only once. What was sequenced was peripheral blood. The receptors shown here come from a woman aged 40 to 50 with acute or convalescent COVID-19.

The chain uses TRBV15 and TRBJ2-2; TRBD1 agrees at 12 bases. CDR1 is LNHNV, CDR2 YYDKDF, per germline (reference sequence). This CDR3 is 14 amino acids long. Trimming removed 5 bases from V and 9 bases from J; junction bases left unmatched: 4. The CDR3 is CATSQGQGARELFF. The CDR3 bases are TGTGCCACCAGCCAGGGACAGGGGGCAAGGGAGCTGTTTTTT.

The chain is built from TRBV30 and TRBJ1-2; 8 bases match TRBD1. Per the germline V gene, CDR1 is GTSNPN and CDR2 is SVGIG (reference sequence). With V trimmed by 5 bases and J by 5 bases, 16 bases remained unmatched. CDR3 size: 16 residues. This chain's CDR3 is CAWEGDGRGRRYGYTF. The CDR3 coding sequence is TGTGCCTGGGAGGGGGACGGCAGGGGGCGACGGTATGGCTACACCTTC. The whole variable domain, remainder taken from reference TRBV30 and TRBJ1-2, is SQTIHQWPATLVQPVGSPLSLECTVEGTSNPNLYWYRQAAGRGLQLLFYSVGIGQISSEVPQNLSASRPQDRQFILSSKKLLLSDSGFYLCAWEGDGRGRRYGYTFGSGTRLTVV.

The rearrangement links TRBV5-4 to TRBJ2-7; TRBD1 aligns across 8 bases. The V segment lost 3 bases and the J segment 6 bases; nucleotides outside the gene matches: 5. CDR3 size: 13 residues. CDR1 SGHNT and CDR2 YYREEE come from the germline V gene (reference sequence). CDR3 protein: CASSSRTGSEQYF. DNA for the CDR3: TGTGCCAGCAGCTCCAGGACAGGGTCCGAGCAGTACTTC. The complete variable domain, with remaining parts taken from reference TRBV5-4 and TRBJ2-7, reads ETGVTQSPTHLIKTRGQQVTLRCSSQSGHNTVSWYQQALGQGPQFIFQYYREEENGRGNFPPRFSGLQFPNYSSELNVNALELDDSALYLCASSSRTGSEQYFGPGTRLTVT.

This clone was seen only a few times. The chain recombines TRBV2 with TRBJ2-3; D not resolved. Germline CDR1 reads SNHLY; CDR2 reads FYNNEI. Trimming removed 4 bases from V and 2 bases from J, with 13 bases in between. CDR3 length equals 15 residues. The DNA for the CDR3 is TGTGCCAGCAGTGTAAGGCAGACATTCACAGATACGCAGTATTTT. It specifies CASSVRQTFTDTQYF.

The chain combines TRBV11-2 with TRBJ1-5; 8 bases fit TRBD1. The CDR3 is 15 residues long. Per germline, CDR1 SGHAT and CDR2 FQNNGV. V dropped 6 bases and J dropped 10; count of bases not matched to a gene: 14. CDR3 DNA sequence: TGTGCCAGCAGTTTTAGGGGACAGGTCAACACACCCCAGCATTTT. This translates into CASSFRGQVNTPQHF. The full variable domain, its missing parts supplied by reference TRBV11-2 and TRBJ1-5, is EAGVAQSPRYKIIEKRQSVAFWCNPISGHATLYWYQQILGQGPKLLIQFQNNGVVDDSQLPKDRFSAERLKGVDSTLKIQPAKLEDSAVYLCASSFRGQVNTPQHFGDGTRLSIL.

The chain has TRBV5-6 and TRBJ1-4, with TRBD1 matching 11 bases. This CDR3 comprises 15 residues. J gave up 8 bases and V 4 bases, and 7 bases lay outside the gene matches. Germline assignment: CDR1 SGHDT and CDR2 YYEEEE. The CDR3 here is CASSPDRGRKEKLFF. In DNA, the CDR3 is TGTGCCAGCAGCCCGGACAGGGGGCGGAAGGAAAAACTGTTTTTT.

The rearrangement joins TRBV3-1 (or the pseudogene TRBV3-2) to TRBJ2-2; 8 bases align to TRBD2. Germline lookup yields CDR1 LGHDT and CDR2 YNNKEL (reference sequence). J lost 1 base, V lost 6 bases, and 4 bases had no gene match. The CDR3 loop spans 15 amino acids. CDR3 nucleotide sequence: TGTGCCAGCAGTCGCCTAGCGGGGAACACCGGGGAGCTGTTTTTT. Amino acid sequence: CASSRLAGNTGELFF.

The rearrangement links TRBV7-2 to TRBJ2-1; no firm D call. There are 16 residues in the CDR3. V lost 1 base and J lost 0, with 10 bases in between. Per the germline V gene, CDR1 is SGHTA and CDR2 is FQGNSA. The chain's CDR3 is CASSLGPVSSYNEQFF. CDR3 in DNA: TGTGCCAGCAGCTTAGGTCCGGTGAGCTCCTACAATGAGCAGTTCTTC.

This clone was seen a few times. The chain uses TRBV30 and TRBJ1-6, with 7 bases matching TRBD1. Trimming took 4 bases from V and 6 from J; bases not matched to a gene: 3. CDR1 is GTSNPN and CDR2 is SVGIG in the germline V gene (reference sequence). The CDR3 extends over 13 amino acids. The chain's CDR3 is CAWKGTANSPLHF. For the CDR3, the DNA is TGTGCCTGGAAGGGGACAGCTAATTCACCCCTCCACTTT.

Written as DNA, the CDR3 is TGTGCCAGCAGTGCCATCTCAACGCGGGCTTTCTTT. Amino acids: CASSAISTRAFF. The gene calls are TRBV28 and TRBJ1-1; no clear D. This CDR3 has 12 amino acids. The V end lost 5 bases, the J end lost 11 bases, and 15 bases lay between the germline ends. Germline CDR1 is MDHEN and CDR2 is SYDVKM.

The chain joins TRBV7-3 to TRBJ2-3; maybe TRBD2 (5 bases). Trimming removed 0 bases from V and 1 base from J, with 14 bases in between. Germline V lookup: CDR1 SGHTA, CDR2 FQGTGA. This CDR3 is built from 17 residues. The CDR3 loop reads CASSLTSPGSGTDTQYF. CDR3 sequence (DNA): TGTGCCAGCAGCTTAACCTCCCCGGGGTCGGGCACAGATACGCAGTATTTT.

This clone occurred a few times. The J gene is TRBJ1-1, the V gene TRBV4-3; no reliable D call. Germline V gene data show CDR1 as LGHNA and CDR2 as YSLEER. The CDR3 is 14 residues long. V was cut by 1 base and J by 2 bases, with 8 bases left in between. The CDR3 loop is CASSQGTLNTEAFF. The CDR3 nucleotides are TGCGCCAGCAGCCAAGGAACACTAAACACTGAAGCTTTCTTT.

V and J are TRBV29-1 and TRBJ2-7, with a possible D match to TRBD2 (5 bases). V gave up 5 bases and J gave up 3 bases, with 14 bases separating them. CDR1 is SQVTM and CDR2 is ANQGSEA in the germline V gene. The CDR3 consists of 13 residues. The CDR3 region is CSVRGQENYEQYF. CDR3 in DNA: TGCAGCGTTAGAGGGCAGGAAAACTACGAGCAGTACTTC.

The chain uses TRBV18 and TRBJ2-7; no definite D call. Trimming removed 4 bases from V and 4 bases from J, with 14 bases in between. The CDR3 contains 14 residues. CDR1 and CDR2 (germline): KGHSH, LQKENI. The CDR3 coding sequence is TGTGCCAGCTCACTTACGGGTTTTGCGTACGAGCAGTACTTC. This gives the protein CASSLTGFAYEQYF. The entire variable domain, with the rest obtained from reference TRBV18 and TRBJ2-7, is as follows: NAGVMQNPRHLVRRRGQEARLRCSPMKGHSHVYWYRQLPEEGLKFMVYLQKENIIDESGMPKERFSAEFPKEGPSILRIQQVVRGDSAAYFCASSLTGFAYEQYFGPGTRLTVT.

This chain connects TRBV5-6 to TRBJ2-7; 10 bases are a match to TRBD1. Germline CDR1 SGHDT, CDR2 YYEEEE. The CDR3 length is 16 residues. V gave up 3 bases and J gave up 0 bases; unmatched junction bases: 6. This CDR3 is CASSSGTGAFSYEQYF. As DNA, the CDR3 is TGTGCCAGCAGCTCCGGGACAGGGGCCTTCTCCTACGAGCAGTACTTC.

This clone appeared a few times. CDR3 residues: CASSPGLAGAKETQYF. The CDR3 nucleotides read TGCGCCAGCAGCCCCGGACTAGCGGGAGCAAAAGAGACCCAGTACTTC. The V gene is TRBV4-1, the J gene TRBJ2-5, with 13 positions matching TRBD2. Germline values: CDR1 MGHRA, CDR2 YSYEKL. The trim removed 4 bases at V and 3 bases at J, leaving 5 bases unmatched. The CDR3 consists of 16 residues.